This T cell receptor (beta chain) was recovered during a study of identical twins. The germline V gene encodes CDR1 SQVTM and CDR2 ANQGSEA. J gave up 3 bases and V 1 base, and 2 bases lay outside the gene matches. The CDR3 runs 13 residues. In this sample, this clonotype turned up a few times. TCRdb analysed the 5' RACE reads with MiXCR anew, one entry per CDR3 protein. The sample carries 1.5 million to 2 million distinct CDR3 sequences, less than 40% recorded once. The sample taken for sequencing was cord blood. This TCR was sampled from a newborn girl in good health. The chain employs TRBV29-1 and TRBJ2-7; TRBD2 agrees at 8 bases. In DNA, the CDR3 is TGCAGCGTTGAAGTCGGGAGGGGCTACGAGCAGTACTTC. Its protein product is CSVEVGRGYEQYF.